These 25 T cell receptor beta chains came from one sample sequenced in a study of CD8 T cell repertoires and HIV-1 epitope variants. Using immunoSEQ multiplex PCR, the repertoire was profiled, and TCRdb retains in-frame clones only, with some absent. There are 5,000 or so clones in the sample; over 60% occur only once, and roughly two fifths lies in the top ten. These receptors have no identified antigens. Sequenced: cultured CD8+ T cells derived from PBMCs. These receptors came from a male donor with HIV.

A few counts support this clone. The rearrangement uses TRBV28 and TRBJ2-5; D assignment may be TRBD1 or TRBD2 (5 bases each). Germline V gene data show CDR1 as MDHEN and CDR2 as SYDVKM. This CDR3 is 15 amino acids long. V gave up 7 bases and J gave up 2 bases, with 17 bases separating them. CDR3 in DNA: TGTGCCAGCACCCCCTTGGGGGAAACGCAAGAGACCCAGTACTTC. This sequence encodes CASTPLGETQETQYF. Variable domain in full (rest from reference TRBV28 and TRBJ2-5): DVKVTQSSRYLVKRTGEKVFLECVQDMDHENMFWYRQDPGLGLRLIYFSYDVKMKEKGDIPEGYSVSREKKERFSLILESASTNQTSMYLCASTPLGETQETQYFGPGTRLLVL.

A few counts support this clone. The chain couples TRBV6-1 to TRBJ2-6; a possible D gene is TRBD1 (6 bases). Deletions cut 0 bases from V and 7 bases from J, with 19 bases between. CDR1 MNHNS and CDR2 SASEGT come from the germline V gene. The CDR3 is 18 amino acids. The CDR3 loop is CASSEATRVTGTANVLTF. CDR3 DNA sequence: TGTGCCAGCAGTGAAGCGACGAGGGTGACAGGCACTGCCAACGTCCTGACTTTC.

V is TRBV4-2 and J is TRBJ2-5; possible D gene TRBD2, 6 bases. Gene TRBJ2-7 matches the end of the DNA better, so the J call may be wrong. The germline V gene has CDR1 LGHNA and CDR2 YNFKEQ. The CDR3 has 13 amino acids. CDR3 sequence (DNA): TGTGCCAGCAGCCAAGAGAGGGGAGGCGAGCAGTACTTC. The encoded protein is CASSQERGGEQYF.

The rearrangement uses TRBV18 and TRBJ2-3; a weak D match, TRBD2 (6 bases). The CDR3 covers 17 residues. The ends were cut back, 2 bases at V and 3 bases at J, with 18 bases in the middle. Germline CDR1 and CDR2: KGHSH and LQKENI. CDR3 bases: TGTGCCAGCTCACCAGTAGCAAGACTAGGAGAAACAGATACGCAGTATTTT. It yields the protein CASSPVARLGETDTQYF.

The rearrangement joins TRBV5-4 to TRBJ2-7; TRBD1 matches 7 bases. CDR1 and CDR2 (germline): SGHNT, YYREEE (reference sequence). V gave up 4 bases and J gave up 4 bases; unmatched junction bases: 8. The CDR3 extends over 14 amino acids. This CDR3 is CASSRTGLKYEQYF. The CDR3 DNA follows: TGTGCCAGCAGCCGGACAGGCCTTAAGTACGAGCAGTACTTC.

This clone was counted between two and nine times. The V call is TRBV30, the J call TRBJ1-5; D is unresolved. The CDR3 is 13 residues long. Trimming took off 0 bases at V and 6 bases at J, with 9 bases between the two ends. Germline CDR1 and CDR2: GTSNPN and SVGIG (reference sequence). The CDR3 region is CAWSVRGLQPQHF. CDR3 nucleotide sequence: TGTGCCTGGAGTGTACGTGGTCTTCAGCCCCAGCATTTT.

This clone has only a few counts. This chain uses TRBV28 with TRBJ1-3; D is perhaps TRBD1 (5 bases). Trimming stripped 7 bases from V and 2 bases from J, with 9 bases between. CDR1 and CDR2 from the germline V gene are MDHEN and SYDVKM. This CDR3 comprises 13 residues. The CDR3 nucleotides read TGTGCCAGCAATTGGGGGACTGGAAACACCATATATTTT. The encoded protein is CASNWGTGNTIYF.

The chain recombines TRBV5-6 with TRBJ2-3; TRBD1 is a possible D gene (6 bases). Trimming took 4 bases from V and 2 from J, leaving 14 bases between them. The CDR3 spans 15 residues. Per germline, CDR1 SGHDT and CDR2 YYEEEE. The CDR3 loop is CASSPTRDNTDTQYF. The CDR3 DNA reads as TGTGCCAGCAGCCCAACCCGGGACAACACAGATACGCAGTATTTT.

This clone was counted only a few times. The chain carries TRBV19 and TRBJ1-2; D unresolved. The CDR3 is 13 residues long. CDR1 and CDR2 (germline): LNHDA, SQIVND (reference sequence). V was shortened by 0 bases and J by 7 bases, with 9 bases between the two germline ends. CDR3 sequence: CASSIDHRSGYTF. For the CDR3, the DNA is TGTGCCAGTAGTATAGATCATCGGAGTGGCTACACCTTC.

The CDR3 DNA reads as TGCAGCGGGCTGGGACAGTTCTACGAGCAGTACTTC. It encodes CSGLGQFYEQYF. The J gene is TRBJ2-7, the V gene TRBV29-1, with TRBD1 matching 7 bases. CDR1 and CDR2 from the germline V gene are SQVTM and ANQGSEA. There are 12 residues in the CDR3. V trimming: 7 bases; J trimming: 3 bases; junction bases outside the gene matches: 6.

V usage is TRBV5-4 and J usage is TRBJ2-2; no firm D call. This CDR3 spans 14 amino acids. Trimming removed 0 bases at V and 6 bases at J, with 9 bases between. CDR1 and CDR2 from the germline V gene are SGHNT and YYREEE (reference sequence). CDR3: CASSLAETPGELFF. CDR3 nucleotide sequence: TGTGCCAGCAGCTTGGCCGAGACTCCCGGGGAGCTGTTTTTT.

The chain uses TRBV11-2 and TRBJ1-1; TRBD1 might be the D (6 bases). Between the trimmed V and J ends, which lost 2 bases and 3 bases, there was a span of 7 bases. The CDR3 loop spans 13 amino acids. CDR1 is SGHAT, CDR2 FQNNGV, per germline. The CDR3, as DNA: TGTGCCAGCAGCTTACAGGGGCACACTGAAGCTTTCTTT. This sequence encodes CASSLQGHTEAFF.

The rearrangement joins TRBV9 to TRBJ1-4, with TRBD1 matching over 8 bases. The J segment lost 8 bases and the V segment lost 0 bases, leaving 12 bases of the junction unmatched. CDR1 is SGDLS, CDR2 YYNGEE, per germline. This CDR3 region has 17 residues. The CDR3 region has the DNA TGTGCCAGCAGCGTAGGAATTCGGGACAGGAGAGGGGAAAAACTGTTTTTT. It encodes CASSVGIRDRRGEKLFF.

This chain connects TRBV2 to TRBJ2-7, with 9 bases matching TRBD2. CDR1 SNHLY and CDR2 FYNNEI come from the germline V gene. V was clipped by 6 bases and J by 3 bases; unmatched bases: 9. This CDR3 spans 15 amino acids. As DNA, the CDR3 is TGTGCCAGCAGCCGTCCCCCGACTAGCGGCTACGAGCAGTACTTC. It is translated as CASSRPPTSGYEQYF.

To note about this clone: The junction and the germline gene differ at one end; a read error may be behind it. This sequence joins TRBV7-7 and TRBJ2-5; 7 positions agree with TRBD1. This CDR3 is 13 amino acids long. Germline CDR1 SSHAT, CDR2 FNYEAQ (reference sequence). In DNA, the CDR3 is TGTGCTAGCAGCCTCGGACAGGCAGAGACCCAGTACTTC. It codes for CASSLGQAETQYF.

This chain links TRBV10-3 with TRBJ2-7; no firm D call. The CDR3 length is 15 residues. Per the germline V gene, CDR1 is ENHRY and CDR2 is SYGVKD. V gave up 3 bases and J gave up 2 bases, with 14 bases separating them. The CDR3 is CAISDGSHTAYEQYF. The CDR3 DNA is TGTGCCATCAGTGATGGCAGTCACACGGCCTACGAGCAGTACTTC.

This clone occurred a few times. V usage is TRBV28 and J usage is TRBJ2-1, with 9 bases fitting TRBD2. The length of the CDR3 is 15 residues. Looked up from germline, CDR1 is MDHEN and CDR2 is SYDVKM. Trimming took 6 bases from V and 6 from J; bases not matched to a gene: 9. The CDR3 sequence: CASRSRLAALNEQFF. The CDR3 bases are TGTGCCAGCAGGAGCCGACTAGCGGCCCTCAATGAGCAGTTCTTC.

The chain joins TRBV4-1 to TRBJ2-1; possible D gene TRBD2, 6 bases. From germline, CDR1 is MGHRA and CDR2 YSYEKL. V was trimmed by 2 bases and J by 6 bases, leaving 14 bases between them. This CDR3 is built from 15 residues. The CDR3 DNA reads TGCGCCAGCAGCCAAAACATCGGGAGTATCAATGAGCAGTTCTTC. This codes for CASSQNIGSINEQFF.

This chain uses TRBV6-6 with TRBJ2-7; D uncertain. V shed 0 bases and J shed 1 base, with 7 bases lying between them. Germline V gene lookup returns CDR1 MNHNY and CDR2 SVGAGI (reference sequence). This CDR3 is 14 amino acids long. The CDR3 DNA sequence: TGTGCCAGCAGTTACTCGCCCGGATCCTACGAGCAGTACTTC. Translation gives CASSYSPGSYEQYF.

The chain carries TRBV28 and TRBJ1-3; D is undetermined. From germline, CDR1 is MDHEN and CDR2 SYDVKM. The ends were cut back, 2 bases at V and 0 bases at J, with 5 bases in the middle. The CDR3 covers 14 residues. The CDR3 here is CASSLGSSGNTIYF. The CDR3 DNA sequence: TGTGCCAGCAGTTTAGGTAGCTCTGGAAACACCATATATTTT.

The CDR3 DNA follows: TGTGCCAGCAGTGAAACTAGCGGGGACCAGGATGAGCAGTTCTTC. It translates to CASSETSGDQDEQFF. The chain carries TRBV6-4 and TRBJ2-1; 10 bases fit TRBD2. Germline lookup yields CDR1 MRHNA and CDR2 SNTAGT. V trimming: 3 bases; J trimming: 8 bases; junction bases outside the gene matches: 7. This CDR3 contains 15 residues.

The chain combines TRBV5-1 with TRBJ2-2, with D tentatively TRBD1 or TRBD2 (5 bases each). The ends were cut back, 2 bases at V and 6 bases at J, with 29 bases in the middle. The CDR3 has 20 residues. The germline CDR1 and CDR2 sequences are SGHRS and YFSETQ. In nucleotides, the CDR3 is TGCGCCAGCAGCTTCCTTCAGGTTTTCAGGGAACCAGGACTTGCCGGGGAGCTGTTTTTT. It encodes CASSFLQVFREPGLAGELFF.

The chain's CDR3 is CASSLGEGSSTDTQYF. The CDR3 nucleotides are TGTGCCAGCAGCTTAGGGGAAGGATCTAGCACAGATACGCAGTATTTT. This chain links TRBV11-2 with TRBJ2-3; no clear D. Germline V lookup: CDR1 SGHAT, CDR2 FQNNGV. Trimming cost V 1 base and J 0 bases, with 11 bases left between them. The CDR3 totals 16 residues. Complete variable domain (other parts from reference TRBV11-2 and TRBJ2-3): EAGVAQSPRYKIIEKRQSVAFWCNPISGHATLYWYQQILGQGPKLLIQFQNNGVVDDSQLPKDRFSAERLKGVDSTLKIQPAKLEDSAVYLCASSLGEGSSTDTQYFGPGTRLTVL.

The chain recombines TRBV2 with TRBJ2-7; D is undetermined. Trimming removed 6 bases from V and 3 bases from J, with 0 bases in between. There are 9 residues in the CDR3. Germline values: CDR1 SNHLY, CDR2 FYNNEI. DNA for the CDR3: TGTGCCAGCAGCTACGAGCAGTACTTC. It codes for CASSYEQYF.

The V and J genes are TRBV4-1 and TRBJ2-1; unclear D gene. Trimming shortened V by 1 base and J by 8 bases, and 15 bases separated the two germline ends. Germline values: CDR1 MGHRA, CDR2 YSYEKL. The CDR3 sequence is 15 residues long. CDR3 in DNA: TGCGCCAGCAGCCAAGCCCCGGTCGGCGGAGATGAGCAGTTCTTC. Its protein is CASSQAPVGGDEQFF.